Listed here are 17 T cell receptor beta chains from one sample, sequenced in a study of cytomegalovirus exposure and HLA in healthy donors. The PCR employed 60 Vbeta primers together with 13 Jbeta primers. Some clones are missing from TCRdb's copy, which holds only in-frame ones; the method was immunoSEQ multiplex PCR. The profile shows fewer than 150,000 clones, approximately 73% of them singletons. Material: PBMCs. The receptors here all came from a human donor in good health.

This clone was seen a handful of times. The V and J genes are TRBV29-1 and TRBJ1-1; weak D call: TRBD1 (5 bases). Germline CDR1 is SQVTM and CDR2 is ANQGSEA. The V and J ends lost 7 bases and 5 bases respectively, with 14 bases between them. The CDR3 is 12 amino acids. CDR3 bases: TGCAGCGGGGGAGGGTGGGGGACTGAAGCTTTCTTT. Protein: CSGGGWGTEAFF.

This chain uses TRBV5-4 with TRBJ2-2; no reliable D call. V was shortened by 0 bases and J by 0 bases, with 6 bases between the two germline ends. Germline CDR1 and CDR2: SGHNT and YYREEE (reference sequence). The CDR3 loop spans 15 amino acids. The CDR3 protein is CASSLEATNTGELFF. The CDR3 nucleotides are TGTGCCAGCAGCTTGGAAGCCACGAACACCGGGGAGCTGTTTTTT.

The CDR3 region has the DNA TGTGCCAGCAGCCAACTCCTCGCCAAAAACATTCAGTACTTC. It codes for CASSQLLAKNIQYF. This rearrangement joins TRBV11-2 to TRBJ2-4; D gene ambiguous. CDR1 is SGHAT and CDR2 is FQNNGV in the germline V gene. Trimming took off 5 bases at V and 1 base at J, with 9 bases between the two ends. CDR3 length equals 14 residues.

CDR3 DNA sequence: TGCAGCGTTGATCGGGTTACCTTC. Amino acid sequence: CSVDRVTF. This chain links TRBV29-1 with TRBJ1-2, with unresolved D. Germline V gene lookup returns CDR1 SQVTM and CDR2 ANQGSEA. Trimming left V 3 bases short and J 14 bases short, with 7 bases between. The CDR3 runs 8 residues.

This chain links TRBV18 with TRBJ1-5; D not resolved. The germline V and J ends were trimmed by 3 bases and 6 bases, with 6 bases remaining between them. This CDR3 is 12 amino acids long. CDR1 KGHSH and CDR2 LQKENI come from the germline V gene. The CDR3, as DNA: TGTGCCAGCTCACCGTCGGGTCAGCCCCAGCATTTT. This encodes CASSPSGQPQHF.

This clone came up a few times. Other DNA sequences from this sample encode an identical CDR3 as well. The rearrangement links TRBV19 to TRBJ2-5; D remains unclear. There are 13 residues in the CDR3. The germline V gene encodes CDR1 LNHDA and CDR2 SQIVND (reference sequence). Trimming removed 1 base from V and 4 bases from J, with 7 bases in between. As DNA, the CDR3 is TGTGCCAGTAGTATAGGCAGGCTAGAGACCCAGTACTTC. Encoded protein: CASSIGRLETQYF.

The CDR3 DNA reads TGTGCCAGCAGCTTTAGACTGGCGTACCAAGAGACCCAGTACTTC. Amino acids: CASSFRLAYQETQYF. The chain carries TRBV11-3 and TRBJ2-5; D gene uncertain. Trimming left V 3 bases short and J 0 bases short, with 11 bases between. The CDR3 loop spans 15 amino acids. CDR1 SGHNT and CDR2 YENEEA come from the germline V gene.

The chain carries TRBV12-5 and TRBJ2-1, with 16 bases fitting TRBD2. The germline V gene encodes CDR1 LGHNT and CDR2 FRNRAP. There are 16 residues in the CDR3. V was clipped by 5 bases and J by 5 bases; unmatched bases: 3. The CDR3 nucleotides are TGTGCTAGTGGTGGGGGACTAGCGGGAGGGCACAATGAGCAGTTCTTC. Translated: CASGGGLAGGHNEQFF.

CDR3 DNA: TGTGCCAGCATCCCTAGCGGGAACTCCTACAATGAGCAGTTCTTC. This translates into CASIPSGNSYNEQFF. The rearrangement links TRBV6-1 to TRBJ2-1, with 9 nucleotides matching TRBD2. CDR1 and CDR2 (germline): MNHNS, SASEGT. The CDR3 is made up of 15 amino acids. V gave up 7 bases and J gave up 0 bases; unmatched junction bases: 4.

This chain joins TRBV15 and TRBJ2-3, with a possible D match to TRBD1 (6 bases). The germline V and J ends were trimmed by 6 bases and 0 bases, with 16 bases remaining between them. The CDR3 contains 16 residues. Germline V CDR1 and CDR2: LNHNV, YYDKDF (reference sequence). The CDR3 DNA is TGTGCCACCAGACCTGACAGGTCCACTAGCACAGATACGCAGTATTTT. As protein: CATRPDRSTSTDTQYF.

The chain employs TRBV27 and TRBJ1-2; 12 nucleotides agree with TRBD1. The trim removed 5 bases at V and 4 bases at J, leaving 8 bases unmatched. The germline V gene has CDR1 MNHEY and CDR2 SMNVEV (reference sequence). The CDR3 is 16 amino acids. CDR3 DNA: TGTGCCAGCAGTACCGGGACAGGGGGCCGAAGCTATGGCTACACCTTC. This encodes CASSTGTGGRSYGYTF.

The gene calls are TRBV15 and TRBJ1-2; D ambiguous. The CDR3 has 13 amino acids. Germline V gene lookup returns CDR1 LNHNV and CDR2 YYDKDF (reference sequence). V lost 4 bases and J lost 0, with 6 bases in between. The CDR3 DNA follows: TGTGCCACCAGCATCGGGACTAACTATGGCTACACCTTC. Its protein product is CATSIGTNYGYTF.

J is TRBJ2-5 and V is TRBV5-1; D might be TRBD2 (6 bases). Trimming took off 5 bases at V and 7 bases at J, with 6 bases between the two ends. The CDR3 is 10 amino acids. Germline V CDR1 and CDR2: SGHRS, YFSETQ. CDR3 loop: CASREGTQYF. The DNA for the CDR3 is TGCGCCAGCAGGGAGGGGACCCAGTACTTC.

This clone showed up just once. The rearrangement uses TRBV29-1 and TRBJ2-1, with D possibly TRBD2 on 5 matching bases. The CDR3 is 16 amino acids. The germline V and J ends were trimmed by 1 base and 1 base, with 14 bases remaining between them. CDR1 is SQVTM, CDR2 ANQGSEA, per germline. The CDR3 region is CSVEVVLAFSYNEQFF. For the CDR3, the DNA is TGCAGCGTTGAAGTGGTATTAGCGTTTTCCTACAATGAGCAGTTCTTC.

J is TRBJ2-1 and V is TRBV27, with 7 bases fitting TRBD2. CDR3 length: 18 residues. CDR1 MNHEY and CDR2 SMNVEV come from the germline V gene (reference sequence). V was clipped by 8 bases and J by 7 bases; unmatched bases: 23. CDR3 protein: CASAGRVWEGLEVNEQFF. In DNA, the CDR3 is TGTGCCAGCGCTGGGAGGGTGTGGGAGGGCCTTGAGGTTAATGAGCAGTTCTTC.

In this sample, this clone turned up a few times. The genes are TRBV5-1 and TRBJ2-7, with a tentative D call TRBD2 (6 bases). Germline CDR1 and CDR2: SGHRS and YFSETQ. There are 16 residues in the CDR3. V gave up 4 bases and J gave up 0 bases, with 17 bases separating them. DNA of the CDR3: TGCGCCAGCAGCCCATCGACTAGTCGGAGCTCCTACGAGCAGTACTTC. Protein product: CASSPSTSRSSYEQYF.

The gene calls are TRBV5-4 and TRBJ2-2; possible D gene TRBD2, 6 bases. The CDR3 contains 16 residues. The germline V and J ends were trimmed by 4 bases and 6 bases, with 19 bases remaining between them. Germline V lookup: CDR1 SGHNT, CDR2 YYREEE (reference sequence). CDR3 amino acids: CASSPAGGGAAGELFF. The CDR3, as DNA: TGTGCCAGCAGCCCAGCCGGTGGCGGGGCGGCCGGGGAGCTGTTTTTT. The variable domain in full, with the rest retrieved from reference TRBV5-4 and TRBJ2-2, is ETGVTQSPTHLIKTRGQQVTLRCSSQSGHNTVSWYQQALGQGPQFIFQYYREEENGRGNFPPRFSGLQFPNYSSELNVNALELDDSALYLCASSPAGGGAAGELFFGEGSRLTVL.